This section outlines one T cell receptor (beta chain) sequence together with its context. This entry belongs to a study of OX40 agonist ivuxolimab in advanced cancers. From germline, CDR1 is MNHNY and CDR2 SVGAGI (reference sequence). Trimming shortened V by 4 bases and J by 5 bases, and 18 bases separated the two germline ends. The CDR3 consists of 15 residues. The table came from immunoSEQ multiplex PCR; TCRdb's copy has only in-frame clones and leaves some out. Found here are 45,000 or so clones, 88% of them singletons; the top ten hold about 8%. The clonotype comes from an adult with an advanced solid tumor such as melanoma, head and neck, liver or kidney cancer. The chain combines TRBV6-6 with TRBJ2-7; the D is unclear. Sample: CD4+ or CD8+ T cells sorted from blood, taken in a trial of the OX40 agonist ivuxolimab. CDR3 sequence: CASSSQGPLWDEQYF. Here the CDR3 DNA reads TGTGCCAGCAGTTCCCAAGGCCCCTTGTGGGACGAGCAGTACTTC.